This TCR beta chain was profiled in a study of CD8 T cells in ankylosing spondylitis (TCRdb year 2017). For the study in its entirety: To find TCR variants linked to disease, the study profiled T cell receptor beta repertoires in ankylosing spondylitis patients and healthy donors. The full study cohort was made up of approximately 27 ankylosing spondylitis patients and roughly 100 healthy donors. Peripheral blood samples were taken, and synovial fluid was additionally collected from ankylosing spondylitis patients.

Broader findings and caveats from the paper: A CD8+ phenotype was shown by the disease-linked clones, which were found at relatively low frequencies in peripheral blood. Significant enrichment of the disease-linked clones was reported in matched synovial fluid samples from ankylosing spondylitis patients. Some motif variants were previously reported in synovial fluid and blood of reactive arthritis patients, suggesting common disease-initiation mechanisms. A TCR beta motif made up of several highly homologous amino acid variants appeared to be characteristic of blood from ankylosing spondylitis patients.

Reading from cysteine to phenylalanine, the CDR3 counts 15 amino acids. Only the CDR3 DNA is retained, 45 bases long and in frame from the first base. CDR1 SGHTA and CDR2 FQGNSA are derived from the germline V gene. The junction carries 13 bases between V and J, which are trimmed by 5 bases and 2 bases respectively. The data were produced on an Illumina HiSeq 2500. Quantitative 5'-RACE with molecular barcodes was used to prepare TCR beta libraries. Turning to the authors' computational methods: Disease-linked TCR variants were identified with a new computational method built on a probabilistic model of VDJ rearrangement. Using fastp trimming at Q25 and MiXCR clonotype assembly, TCRdb reanalyzed the public sequencing data and kept in-frame beta chains. Identical CDR3 proteins give one entry, which carries the most common genes and DNA. TCRdb's processing, not the authors' own work, is the source of the V and J calls. This sample holds some 800,000 distinct CDR3 sequences; approximately 12% were observed only once. Approximately 0.46% of the sample lies in the top ten.

This clonotype was counted ten times or more. It lacks a known antigen. No base qualities exist here, and no much larger clone lies one base off it. The chain was built from TRBV7-2 and TRBJ2-1; the D element could tentatively be TRBD1 or TRBD2, as 5 bases agree for each. The TCR sequence derives from a male donor with ankylosing spondylitis. Source material: blood, either unsorted or a sorted T cell fraction (not recorded which). The encoded CDR3 is CASSTTGTAYNEQFF. The DNA sequence reads TGTGCCAGCAGCACGACCGGGACGGCCTACAATGAGCAGTTCTTC.